The clone carrying this TCR beta chain was counted at least ten times. The antigen is undetermined. TCRdb used MiXCR to reprocess the 5' RACE reads, holding one entry per CDR3 protein. The sample shows about 330,000 distinct CDR3 sequences, about 4% of them seen only once. These data originate in a study of T cells after yellow fever vaccination. Study overall: Fractions containing few cells were prepared with SMART-Seq v4 Ultra Low Input.

Study conclusions and caveats: Re-detected after boosting: most primary clones, about 96% of CD4 and about 90% of CD8.

Trimming removed 2 bases from V and 3 bases from J, with 14 bases in between. Germline values: CDR1 SGHRS, CDR2 YFSETQ. This CDR3 is 15 amino acids long. The material sequenced was PBMCs, taken 5 days after the yellow fever booster vaccination. The source is a man between 18 and 29 years old who received the YFV17D yellow fever vaccine. This rearrangement joins TRBV5-1 to TRBJ1-1; possibly TRBD1 for D (6 bases). This CDR3 reads CASSLQGIGDTEAFF. Here the CDR3 DNA reads TGCGCCAGCAGCTTACAGGGAATTGGTGACACTGAAGCTTTCTTT.